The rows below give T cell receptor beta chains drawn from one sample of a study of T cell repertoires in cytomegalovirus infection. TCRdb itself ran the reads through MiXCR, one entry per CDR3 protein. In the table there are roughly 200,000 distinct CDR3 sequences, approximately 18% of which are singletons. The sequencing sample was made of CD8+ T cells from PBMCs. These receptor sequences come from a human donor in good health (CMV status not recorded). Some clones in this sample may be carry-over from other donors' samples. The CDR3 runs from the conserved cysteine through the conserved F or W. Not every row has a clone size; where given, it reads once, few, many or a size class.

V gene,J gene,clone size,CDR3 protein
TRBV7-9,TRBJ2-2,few,CATTSLLAVAGTGELFF
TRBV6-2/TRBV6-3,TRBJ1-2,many,CASSYQEGVDRSGYTF
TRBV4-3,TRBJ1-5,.,CASSQDLTQHNQPQHF
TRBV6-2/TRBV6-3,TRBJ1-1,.,CASSWGGRTEAFF
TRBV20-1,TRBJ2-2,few,CSARDGTGDTGELFF
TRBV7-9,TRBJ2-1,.,CASSLDRREQFF
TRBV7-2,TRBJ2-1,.,CATKGNEQFF
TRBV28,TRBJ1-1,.,CASSLVGGDTEAFF
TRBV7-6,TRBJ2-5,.,CASSLATGAQETQYF
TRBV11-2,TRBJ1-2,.,CASSSQGEGGGYTF
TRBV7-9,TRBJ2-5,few,CASSWDRDQETQYF
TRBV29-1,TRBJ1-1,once,CSVEPWRDMNTEAFF
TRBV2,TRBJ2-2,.,CASGLPILF
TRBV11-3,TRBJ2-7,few,CASSQGHPYEQYF
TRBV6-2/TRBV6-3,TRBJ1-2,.,CASSYLGESYTF
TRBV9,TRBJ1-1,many,CASSPGTEAFF
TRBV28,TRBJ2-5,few,CASCIQETQYF
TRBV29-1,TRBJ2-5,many,CSVGSGTGGTQYF
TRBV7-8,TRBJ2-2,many,CASSLGDRDPSTNTGELFF
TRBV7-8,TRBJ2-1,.,CASSLIWTSGANEQFF
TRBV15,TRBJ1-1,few,CATTQSWNTEAFF
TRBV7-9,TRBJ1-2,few,CASSLPGQAKKDYGYTF
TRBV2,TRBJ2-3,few,CASRGRGPAVTDTQYF
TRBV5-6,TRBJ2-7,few,CASSVHRVGAWDEQYF
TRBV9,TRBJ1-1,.,CASSASLTGGSEAFF
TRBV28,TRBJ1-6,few,CASTILTGGKNSPLHF